A single sample is the source of the 13 T cell receptor beta chains below, sequenced in a study of T cells in Graves' hyperthyroidism and ophthalmopathy. The source material, RNA transcripts, was used to amplify TCR beta CDR3 regions. First-round RT-PCR targeting the TCR CDR3 was performed with the HTBI primer set. TCRdb recomputed calls from the multiplex PCR reads with MiXCR, one row per CDR3 protein. The sample holds about 580,000 distinct CDR3 sequences; over 11% are singletons and the top ten take 5.5% to 7.5%. The sequenced material came from blood. The receptor source for this set is a woman aged 30 to 39 with Graves' hyperthyroidism that later progressed to Graves' ophthalmopathy.

This clonotype was detected ten times or more. The CDR3 is CASSGSGTSGRWFYNEQFF. DNA of the CDR3: TGTGCCAGCAGTGGGTCCGGGACTAGCGGGAGGTGGTTCTACAATGAGCAGTTCTTC. This chain links TRBV6-1 with TRBJ2-1; 15 bases fit TRBD2. The CDR3 spans 19 residues. The V gene's germline CDR1 is MNHNS and CDR2 SASEGT. J gave up 3 bases and V 4 bases, and 10 bases lay outside the gene matches.

This clonotype has a count of ten or more. J is TRBJ2-7 and V is TRBV6-1; TRBD2 matches 13 bases. This CDR3 comprises 17 residues. J gave up 2 bases and V 6 bases, and 10 bases lay outside the gene matches. Germline V CDR1 and CDR2: MNHNS, SASEGT. The CDR3, as DNA: TGTGCCAGCAGAGCCGGGACTAGCGGGATCTACACCTACGAGCAGTACTTC. Amino acids: CASRAGTSGIYTYEQYF.

In this sample, this clonotype turned up many times. The rearrangement uses TRBV6-2 or TRBV6-3 and TRBJ2-7, with D maybe TRBD2 (5 bases). The germline CDR1 and CDR2 sequences are MNHEY and SVGEGT. Trimming left V 2 bases short and J 6 bases short, with 20 bases between. This CDR3 spans 16 amino acids. The CDR3 DNA reads as TGTGCCAGCAGTTACAACACTAGTTATCGGACGGTCGAGCAGTACTTC. Residues: CASSYNTSYRTVEQYF.

Ten or more counts support this clonotype. The chain couples TRBV28 to TRBJ1-2; D not resolved. CDR3 length: 16 residues. Per germline, CDR1 MDHEN and CDR2 SYDVKM. Trimming removed 4 bases at V and 1 base at J, with 16 bases between. CDR3 sequence reads: CASSSQGISLNYGYTF. In DNA, the CDR3 is TGTGCCAGCAGTTCCCAAGGGATTTCACTTAACTATGGCTACACCTTC.

The genes are TRBV20-1 and TRBJ2-1, with D unresolved. Germline CDR1 DFQATT, CDR2 SNEGSKA (reference sequence). V gave up 5 bases and J gave up 5 bases, with 10 bases separating them. This CDR3 comprises 12 residues. This CDR3 reads CSALLGNNEQFF. The CDR3 nucleotides read TGCAGTGCTCTTTTGGGTAACAATGAGCAGTTCTTC.

Ten or more counts support this clonotype. The V and J genes are TRBV19 and TRBJ2-1; possible D gene TRBD2, 6 bases. CDR3 length: 16 residues. Between the trimmed V and J ends, which lost 0 bases and 4 bases, there was a span of 13 bases. Germline assignment: CDR1 LNHDA and CDR2 SQIVND (reference sequence). In DNA form, the CDR3 reads TGTGCCAGTAGTATAGATCTGGCGGGAACATACAATGAGCAGTTCTTC. Encoded protein: CASSIDLAGTYNEQFF.

The chain is built from TRBV4-1 and TRBJ2-1; D is tentatively TRBD1 or TRBD2 (5 bases each). The CDR3 is 20 residues long. V was cut by 2 bases and J by 0 bases, with 23 bases left in between. Germline assignment: CDR1 MGHRA and CDR2 YSYEKL. The CDR3 sequence is CASSQTGRAGPLGSYNEQFF. Written as DNA, the CDR3 is TGCGCCAGCAGCCAAACGGGCAGGGCGGGCCCCCTGGGCTCCTACAATGAGCAGTTCTTC.

This clonotype was observed at least ten times. J is TRBJ1-2 and V is TRBV19; TRBD1 is a possible D gene (5 bases). Germline CDR1 LNHDA, CDR2 SQIVND (reference sequence). The CDR3 totals 16 residues. V lost 6 bases to trimming and J lost 3 bases, with 20 bases between them. CDR3 DNA: TGTGCCAGTAGGGTTCCAGGGTGGAGTCCCGACTATGGCTACACCTTC. Translating it yields CASRVPGWSPDYGYTF.

This clonotype was picked up many times. At one of its ends the junction is not consistent with the germline gene, which may arise from a read error. The V gene is TRBV4-1, the J gene TRBJ2-5; 14 bases fit TRBD2. This CDR3 spans 20 amino acids. From germline, CDR1 is MGHRA and CDR2 YSYEKL. CDR3 DNA sequence: TGCGCCAGCAGCCAACAGGGGACTAGCGGGAGTACGGGTCCAAGAGAGCCCCAGTACTTC. Its translation is CASSQQGTSGSTGPREPQYF.

This clonotype occurred many times. The V and J genes are TRBV20-1 and TRBJ2-1; 11 bases align to TRBD2. Germline CDR1 and CDR2: DFQATT and SNEGSKA (reference sequence). V lost 5 bases to trimming and J lost 5 bases; unmatched junction nucleotides: 11. The CDR3 contains 16 residues. DNA of the CDR3: TGCAGTGCTCCTAGTAGCGGGAGGGCAGAGGACAATGAGCAGTTCTTC. Translation gives CSAPSSGRAEDNEQFF.

This clonotype came up many times. The chain combines TRBV7-8 with TRBJ2-2; maybe TRBD2 (6 bases). This CDR3 spans 14 amino acids. The germline gives CDR1 SGHVS, CDR2 FQNEAQ. The V and J ends lost 8 bases and 0 bases respectively, with 10 bases between them. CDR3 nucleotide sequence: TGTGCCAGCGGTTTAGCGGCGAACACCGGGGAGCTGTTTTTT. Amino acids: CASGLAANTGELFF.

The chain carries TRBV6-2 or TRBV6-3 and TRBJ2-1; 11 nucleotides match TRBD2. The junction had 4 bases not matched to a gene; V was cut back by 8 bases and J by 10 bases. The CDR3 has 12 residues. From germline, CDR1 is MNHEY and CDR2 SVGEGT. CDR3 bases: TGTGCCAGCCTAGCGGGAGGACACGAGCAGTTCTTC. Translating it yields CASLAGGHEQFF.

This clonotype was recorded many times. The chain couples TRBV28 to TRBJ1-4; 7 nucleotides agree with TRBD1. Germline V gene sequence: CDR1 MDHEN, CDR2 SYDVKM. The CDR3 has 15 amino acids. V lost 4 bases and J lost 7; bases outside the gene matches: 9. CDR3 DNA: TGTGCCAGCAGTTCCTCCGGGACAGCGGGTGAAAAACTGTTTTTT. Amino acids: CASSSSGTAGEKLFF.